One and the same sample provided the 12 T cell receptor beta chains below, sequenced in a study of control samples from healthy donors and cancer patients. Clones were sequenced by immunoSEQ multiplex PCR, and TCRdb holds only the in-frame ones, with some missing. Of over 70,000 clones listed, about 89% are singletons. Sequencing was performed on PBMCs. The receptor set was obtained from a woman aged 50 to 60 with colorectal cancer.

The chain combines TRBV3-1 (or the pseudogene TRBV3-2) with TRBJ2-3; 7 bases agree with TRBD1. Germline CDR1 is LGHDT and CDR2 is YNNKEL (reference sequence). The CDR3 consists of 16 residues. The V and J ends lost 4 bases and 2 bases, in that order; junction bases with no gene match: 9. The CDR3 sequence is CASSLGQEFITDTQYF. In DNA, the CDR3 is TGTGCCAGCAGCCTCGGACAGGAGTTTATCACAGATACGCAGTATTTT.

This rearrangement joins TRBV7-9 to TRBJ2-3, with 7 bases lining up with TRBD2. The germline V gene encodes CDR1 SEHNR and CDR2 FQNEAQ (reference sequence). CDR3 length: 18 residues. J gave up 0 bases and V 2 bases, and 11 bases lay outside the gene matches. CDR3 sequence reads: CASSLSSASGYSTDTQYF. CDR3 DNA sequence: TGTGCCAGCAGCTTATCGTCCGCTAGCGGTTACAGCACAGATACGCAGTATTTT. Together with reference TRBV7-9 and TRBJ2-3, the CDR3 gives the full variable domain: DTGVSQNPRHKITKRGQNVTFRCDPISEHNRLYWYRQTLGQGPEFLTYFQNEAQLEKSRLLSDRFSAERPKGSFSTLEIQRTEQGDSAMYLCASSLSSASGYSTDTQYFGPGTRLTVL.

The V gene is TRBV30, the J gene TRBJ1-1; 8 bases map to TRBD1. Trimming took 5 bases from V and 4 from J; bases not matched to a gene: 12. Germline loops: CDR1 GTSNPN, CDR2 SVGIG (reference sequence). CDR3 length: 15 amino acids. CDR3 sequence: CAWERQGRKSTEAFF. CDR3 DNA: TGTGCCTGGGAAAGACAGGGGAGGAAGAGCACTGAAGCTTTCTTT.

This clone was seen just once. This chain uses TRBV20-1 with TRBJ2-5; TRBD2 matches at 12 bases. Trimming removed 3 bases from V and 5 bases from J; junction bases left unmatched: 7. This CDR3 is built from 15 residues. The germline V gene encodes CDR1 DFQATT and CDR2 SNEGSKA (reference sequence). The CDR3 spells CSASRLAGGRETQYF. DNA of the CDR3: TGCAGTGCTAGTCGGCTAGCGGGGGGGCGGGAGACCCAGTACTTC.

This chain links TRBV19 with TRBJ2-1; a weak D match, TRBD2 (5 bases). Germline assignment: CDR1 LNHDA and CDR2 SQIVND (reference sequence). The CDR3 length is 14 residues. V gave up 5 bases and J gave up 9 bases, with 17 bases separating them. This chain's CDR3 is CASSWRVPNGEQFF. The CDR3 DNA sequence: TGTGCCAGTAGTTGGCGGGTCCCTAATGGTGAGCAGTTCTTC.

This rearrangement joins TRBV12-3 or TRBV12-4 to TRBJ1-1; perhaps TRBD1 as D (5 bases). V gave up 6 bases and J gave up 1 base, with 9 bases separating them. CDR3 size: 13 residues. The CDR3 region is CASRLGGNTEAFF. In nucleotides, the CDR3 is TGTGCCAGCAGACTGGGGGGGAACACTGAAGCTTTCTTT.

This clone has only one observation. This CDR3 is CASSLLGPRESPLHF. In nucleotides, the CDR3 is TGTGCCAGCAGTTTGTTAGGGCCACGGGAATCACCCCTCCACTTT. V is TRBV27 and J is TRBJ1-6; D is undetermined. Germline V gene sequence: CDR1 MNHEY, CDR2 SMNVEV (reference sequence). The CDR3 length is 15 residues. V lost 3 bases and J lost 10, with 16 bases in between.

This chain links TRBV29-1 with TRBJ1-2; TRBD1 is a possible D gene (6 bases). V was clipped by 1 base and J by 6 bases, with 15 bases between them. CDR3 length: 14 amino acids. Germline lookup yields CDR1 SQVTM and CDR2 ANQGSEA. CDR3 residues: CSVEGGGEFNGYTF. DNA of the CDR3: TGCAGCGTTGAAGGGGGGGGCGAATTTAATGGCTACACCTTC.

This rearrangement joins TRBV10-2 to TRBJ2-1; the match to TRBD1 covers 7 bases. This CDR3 region has 14 residues. Germline assignment: CDR1 WSHSY and CDR2 SAAADI. Trimming cost V 6 bases and J 9 bases; bases outside gene matches: 11. CDR3: CASSPSIGGGEQFF. In DNA, the CDR3 is TGCGCCAGCAGCCCCTCCATAGGGGGCGGTGAGCAGTTCTTC.

The chain joins TRBV6-5 to TRBJ2-5; D perhaps matches TRBD1 (6 bases). With 6 bases removed from V and 7 bases from J, the gap between germline ends came to 15 bases. From germline, CDR1 is MNHEY and CDR2 SVGAGI. The CDR3 extends over 13 amino acids. In DNA, the CDR3 is TGTGCCAGCAGCCCCCCAGGGGCTTGGACCCAGTACTTC. Its protein product is CASSPPGAWTQYF.

The rearrangement joins TRBV6-1 to TRBJ1-2; possibly TRBD1 for D (5 bases). The CDR3 consists of 14 residues. The germline gives CDR1 MNHNS, CDR2 SASEGT. Trimming cost V 1 base and J 5 bases, with 11 bases left between them. CDR3 loop: CASSEGGDWYGYTF. The CDR3 coding sequence is TGTGCCAGCAGTGAAGGAGGGGATTGGTATGGCTACACCTTC.

The chain recombines TRBV7-2 with TRBJ1-2; 8 bases agree with TRBD1. V gave up 1 base and J gave up 7 bases; unmatched junction bases: 11. The germline gives CDR1 SGHTA, CDR2 FQGNSA. The CDR3 has 16 amino acids. The CDR3 DNA sequence: TGTGCCAGCAGCTTAGATCGGACAGGGATGGTTAGTGGCTACACCTTC. Translating gives CASSLDRTGMVSGYTF.